This TCR beta chain was obtained from a study of T cell repertoires in cytomegalovirus infection. Study-level information: It was the public TCR beta signatures that indicated both CMV infection and matching HLA type.

Germline trimming cut 8 bases from V and 3 bases from J; bases unmatched to any gene: 9. Germline V gene data show CDR1 as MNHEY and CDR2 as SVGEGT. CDR3 length: 14 amino acids. Regarding the study as a whole: Within the response measured ex vivo, HLA-C-restricted CMV-specific TCR beta clonotypes were dominant. People with CMV and the relevant HLA were identified by cumulative public TCR beta family frequency.

This clonotype was picked up many times. Its antigen is still unknown. One entry per CDR3 protein, called by TCRdb with MiXCR from the reads. This sample has 150,000 to 200,000 distinct CDR3 sequences, with 14% found just once. The sequencing input was PBMCs. The V gene is TRBV6-2 or TRBV6-3, the J gene TRBJ2-7, with 8 bases aligning to TRBD1. The receptor's source is a human donor in good health (CMV status not recorded). Some clones in this sample may be carry-over from other donors' samples. CDR3 in amino acids: CASGRGQGFYEQYF. The CDR3 bases are TGTGCCAGCGGCCGAGGACAGGGATTCTACGAGCAGTACTTC.